The 9 T cell receptor beta chains reported below all come from one sample, sequenced in a study of blood T cell repertoires in COVID-19. This table comes from immunoSEQ multiplex PCR, and its TCRdb copy is limited to in-frame clones, with some not included. The data show about 140,000 clones, 84% seen once. The sequenced sample consisted of PBMCs or T cells enriched from blood (not recorded which). Receptors were obtained from a woman aged 50 to 65 with acute COVID-19.

V and J are TRBV2 and TRBJ1-5; 7 positions match TRBD1. V was pared by 7 bases and J by 0 bases, with 12 bases of the junction left unmatched. The CDR3 has 17 amino acids. Germline-derived CDR1 and CDR2 are SNHLY and FYNNEI. The CDR3 DNA reads TGTGCCAGCAAGCAGGGGGTCCTTCGTGATAGCAATCAGCCCCAGCATTTT. It yields the protein CASKQGVLRDSNQPQHF.

The chain uses TRBV6-2 or TRBV6-3 and TRBJ2-1; TRBD2 matches 10 bases. The germline gives CDR1 MNHEY, CDR2 SVGEGT. The V and J ends lost 0 bases and 5 bases, in that order; junction bases with no gene match: 4. The CDR3 loop spans 16 amino acids. CDR3 sequence (DNA): TGTGCCAGCAGTTACTCCGGACTAGCGGTGAACAATGAGCAGTTCTTC. Its translation is CASSYSGLAVNNEQFF.

The V gene is TRBV5-1, the J gene TRBJ1-4; 7 bases are a match to TRBD1. V gave up 4 bases and J gave up 5 bases; unmatched junction bases: 5. The CDR3 spans 14 residues. Germline V gene data show CDR1 as SGHRS and CDR2 as YFSETQ. CDR3 residues: CASSPGTENEKLFF. The CDR3 DNA reads TGCGCCAGCAGCCCAGGGACAGAGAATGAAAAACTGTTTTTT.

This clone occurred a few times. The rearrangement links TRBV19 to TRBJ2-7; 8 bases line up with TRBD2. V dropped 4 bases and J dropped 3; count of bases not matched to a gene: 8. The germline CDR1 and CDR2 sequences are LNHDA and SQIVND (reference sequence). CDR3 length: 15 amino acids. The DNA for the CDR3 is TGTGCCAGTAGTACATCGGGAGGGAGCCTCTACGAGCAGTACTTC. Protein: CASSTSGGSLYEQYF.

This rearrangement joins TRBV7-2 to TRBJ2-1, with 16 bases that match TRBD2. V lost 3 bases to trimming and J lost 7 bases; unmatched junction nucleotides: 12. The germline V gene has CDR1 SGHTA and CDR2 FQGNSA. There are 19 residues in the CDR3. The CDR3 spells CASSFAGGTSGRAGNEQFF. CDR3 DNA sequence: TGTGCCAGCAGCTTTGCGGGAGGGACTAGCGGGAGGGCCGGTAATGAGCAGTTCTTC.

This clone appeared a single time. The chain carries TRBV19 and TRBJ2-3; D is perhaps TRBD2 (5 bases). The V end was cut by 4 bases, the J end by 0 bases, with 11 bases between. The CDR3 length is 15 residues. Looked up from germline, CDR1 is LNHDA and CDR2 is SQIVND (reference sequence). CDR3 coding DNA: TGTGCCAGTAGTAATATAGCGCTCAGCACAGATACGCAGTATTTT. Encoded protein: CASSNIALSTDTQYF.

This clone appeared once. V is TRBV2 and J is TRBJ1-1; 7 nucleotides line up with TRBD1. CDR3 size: 12 residues. Germline V gene lookup returns CDR1 SNHLY and CDR2 FYNNEI. V gave up 8 bases and J gave up 7 bases; unmatched junction bases: 7. The CDR3 bases are TGTGCCAGCGGGGGACAGCACATTGAAGCTTTCTTT. It specifies CASGGQHIEAFF.

V usage is TRBV15 and J usage is TRBJ1-1; TRBD1 matches at 7 bases. The germline CDR1 and CDR2 sequences are LNHNV and YYDKDF (reference sequence). This CDR3 comprises 15 residues. The junction had 13 bases not matched to a gene; V was cut back by 4 bases and J by 8 bases. CDR3 sequence (DNA): TGTGCCACCAGCAAAGACGGACAGGCTTTGAGGGAAGCTTTCTTT. It codes for CATSKDGQALREAFF.

In this sample, this clone turned up a few times. The chain recombines TRBV29-1 with TRBJ2-2; no reliable D call. Germline-derived CDR1 and CDR2 are SQVTM and ANQGSEA. The CDR3 contains 12 residues. The germline V and J ends were trimmed by 6 bases and 4 bases, with 9 bases remaining between them. The CDR3 protein is CSVSSGTGELFF. Here the CDR3 DNA reads TGCAGCGTGTCGTCAGGCACCGGGGAGCTGTTTTTT.